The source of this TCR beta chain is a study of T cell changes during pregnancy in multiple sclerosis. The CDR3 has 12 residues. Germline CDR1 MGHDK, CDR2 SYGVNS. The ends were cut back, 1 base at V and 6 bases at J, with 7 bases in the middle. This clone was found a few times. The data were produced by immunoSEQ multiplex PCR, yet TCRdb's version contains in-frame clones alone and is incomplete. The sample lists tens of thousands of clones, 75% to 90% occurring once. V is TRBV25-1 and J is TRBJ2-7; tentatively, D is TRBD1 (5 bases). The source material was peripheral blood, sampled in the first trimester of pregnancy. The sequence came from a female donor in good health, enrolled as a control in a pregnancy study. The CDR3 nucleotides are TGTGCCAGCAGTGAATCAGGGATCGAGCAGTACTTC. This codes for CASSESGIEQYF.